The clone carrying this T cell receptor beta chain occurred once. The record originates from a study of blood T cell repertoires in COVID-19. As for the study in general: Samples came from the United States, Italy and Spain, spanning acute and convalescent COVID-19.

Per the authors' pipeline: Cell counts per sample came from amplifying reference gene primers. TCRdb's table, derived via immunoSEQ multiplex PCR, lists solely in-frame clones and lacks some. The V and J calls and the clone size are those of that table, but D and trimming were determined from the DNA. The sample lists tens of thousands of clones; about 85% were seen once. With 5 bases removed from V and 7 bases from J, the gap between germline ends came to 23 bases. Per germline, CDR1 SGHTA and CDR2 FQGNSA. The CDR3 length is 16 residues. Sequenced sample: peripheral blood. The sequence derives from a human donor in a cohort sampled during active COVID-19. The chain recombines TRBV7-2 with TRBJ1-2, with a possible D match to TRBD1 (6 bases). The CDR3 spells CASSGRPGQGGGGYTF. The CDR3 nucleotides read TGTGCCAGCAGCGGCAGGCCCGGGCAGGGAGGGGGTGGCTACACCTTC.